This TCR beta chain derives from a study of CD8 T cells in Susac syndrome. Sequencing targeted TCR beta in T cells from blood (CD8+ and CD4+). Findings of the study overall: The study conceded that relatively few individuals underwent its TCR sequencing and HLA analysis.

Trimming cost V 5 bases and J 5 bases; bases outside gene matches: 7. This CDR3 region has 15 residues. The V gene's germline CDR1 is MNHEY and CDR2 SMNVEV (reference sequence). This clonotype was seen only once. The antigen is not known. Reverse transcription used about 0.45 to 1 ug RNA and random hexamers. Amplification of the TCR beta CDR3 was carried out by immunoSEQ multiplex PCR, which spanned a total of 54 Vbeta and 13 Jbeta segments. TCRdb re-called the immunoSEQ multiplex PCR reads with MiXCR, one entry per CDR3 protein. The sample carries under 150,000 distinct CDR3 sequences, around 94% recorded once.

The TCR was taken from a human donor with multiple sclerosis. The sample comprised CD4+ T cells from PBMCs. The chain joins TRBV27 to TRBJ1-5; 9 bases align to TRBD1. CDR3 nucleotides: TGTGCCAGCAGTCCTGGGGACAGGGCTCATCAGCCCCAGCATTTT. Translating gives CASSPGDRAHQPQHF.